The present T cell receptor (beta chain) was sequenced within a study of cytomegalovirus exposure and HLA in healthy donors. Background on the study: A prior analysis found fewer than 120 million unique TCR beta sequences from approximately 190 million T cells. There were approximately 400 genotyped donors. Of these, roughly 82% fell in the genetic ancestry cluster associated with self-reported Caucasian donors.

Germline V lookup: CDR1 SGHRS, CDR2 YFSETQ. Trimming took 3 bases from V and 7 from J; bases not matched to a gene: 6. The CDR3 runs 13 residues. This clone was counted between two and nine times. The PCR ran on 60 Vbeta and 13 Jbeta primers. Profiling relied on immunoSEQ multiplex PCR, and the TCRdb table lists in-frame clones only, not all of them. The table lists around 100,000 clones, 74% of them singletons. Sequenced material: PBMCs. This clonotype was obtained from a man aged 50 to 59 in good health and CMV-seropositive. This rearrangement joins TRBV5-1 to TRBJ2-7; TRBD1 matches at 8 bases. DNA for the CDR3: TGCGCCAGCAGCTCAGGACAGGGACGTGAGCAGTACTTC. It codes for CASSSGQGREQYF. The full variable domain, rest sourced from reference TRBV5-1 and TRBJ2-7, is KAGVTQTPRYLIKTRGQQVTLSCSPISGHRSVSWYQQTPGQGLQFLFEYFSETQRNKGNFPGRFSGRQFSNSRSEMNVSTLELGDSALYLCASSSGQGREQYFGPGTRLTVT.